This T cell receptor beta chain was identified during a study of cytomegalovirus exposure and HLA in healthy donors. General study results and limits: Reports state that TCR beta sequences accurately predicted most subjects' HLA-A and HLA-B alleles. Association of a missense DCLRE1C variant with TCR beta V- and J-gene trimming was reported in a later analysis. Some TCR beta chains (roughly 150 of them) were listed as cytomegalovirus-associated.

The PCR made use of 60 Vbeta and 13 Jbeta primers. The protocol was immunoSEQ multiplex PCR, while the TCRdb copy is restricted to in-frame clones and leaves out a portion. In the table there are 100,000 to 150,000 clones, roughly 80% of which are singletons. This CDR3 region has 17 residues. The germline gives CDR1 SGDLS, CDR2 YYNGEE. The V gene end was trimmed by 3 bases and the J gene end by 4 bases; junction bases not matched to a gene: 8. Comment on this clone: Its antigen remains unknown.

This clonotype was sampled from a man aged 18 to 29 in good health and CMV-seropositive. The sequenced sample was PBMCs. The J gene is TRBJ2-1, the V gene TRBV9; 12 nucleotides line up with TRBD2. The CDR3 DNA is TGTGCCAGCAGCGCTACAGGACTAGCGGGGCCGTACAATGAGCAGTTCTTC. It specifies CASSATGLAGPYNEQFF.